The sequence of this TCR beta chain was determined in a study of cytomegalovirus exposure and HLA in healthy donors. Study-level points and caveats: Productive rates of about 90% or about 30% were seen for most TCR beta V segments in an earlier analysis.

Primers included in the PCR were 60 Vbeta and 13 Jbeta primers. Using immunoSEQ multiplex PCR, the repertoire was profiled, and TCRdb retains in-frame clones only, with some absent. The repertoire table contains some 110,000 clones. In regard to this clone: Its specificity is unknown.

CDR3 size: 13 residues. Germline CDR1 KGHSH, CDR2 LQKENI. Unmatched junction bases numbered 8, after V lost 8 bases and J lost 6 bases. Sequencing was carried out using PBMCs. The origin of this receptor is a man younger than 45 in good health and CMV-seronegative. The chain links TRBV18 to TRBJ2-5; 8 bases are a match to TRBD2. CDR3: CASDWGTSQTQYF. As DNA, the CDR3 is TGTGCCAGCGACTGGGGGACTAGTCAGACCCAGTACTTC.